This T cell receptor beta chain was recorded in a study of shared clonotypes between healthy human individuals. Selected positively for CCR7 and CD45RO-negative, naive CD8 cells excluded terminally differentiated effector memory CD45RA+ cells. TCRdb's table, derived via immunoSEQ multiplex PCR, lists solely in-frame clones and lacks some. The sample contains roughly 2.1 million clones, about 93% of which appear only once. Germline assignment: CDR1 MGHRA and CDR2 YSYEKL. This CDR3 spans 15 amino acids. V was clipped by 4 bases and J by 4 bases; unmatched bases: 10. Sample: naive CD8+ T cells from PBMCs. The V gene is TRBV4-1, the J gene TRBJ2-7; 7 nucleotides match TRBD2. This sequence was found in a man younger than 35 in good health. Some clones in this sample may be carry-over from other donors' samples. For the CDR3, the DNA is TGCGCCAGCAGCCCACTCGTAACTAGCGTGTACGAGCAGTACTTC. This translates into CASSPLVTSVYEQYF.